These T cell receptor beta chains were read from a single sample in a study of T-cell reconstitution after alpha-beta-depleted transplantation in children. TCRdb called the PCR reads again in MiXCR, with one record for every CDR3 protein. The table lists about 500,000 distinct CDR3 sequences, 32% of them singletons. The specimen comprised PBMCs from the stem cell graft donor, sampled from the stem cell graft. These receptors all stem from a human donor who donated a stem cell graft to a child with aplastic anemia. The CDR3 runs from the conserved cysteine through the conserved F or W. A D gene is named only where the DNA matches it firmly. Expanded clones are given a class, and other clones once, few, many or no size at all.

>TRBJ1-5|TRBV20-1|.|TRBD1
CSAGQGASNQPQHF
TGCAGTGCCGGACAGGGGGCGAGCAATCAGCCCCAGCATTTT
>TRBJ1-1|TRBV5-5|.|.
CASSLEVRGPGNTEAFF
TGTGCCAGCAGCTTGGAGGTCAGGGGTCCGGGGAACACTGAAGCTTTCTTT
>TRBJ1-4|TRBV20-1|.|TRBD1
CSAKVTGTEKLFF
TGCAGTGCTAAGGTGACAGGGACGGAAAAACTGTTTTTT
>TRBJ2-3|TRBV19|.|TRBD2
CASSIDHERGRAIDTQYF
TGTGCCAGTAGTATAGACCACGAACGCGGGAGGGCCATTGATACGCAGTATTTT
>TRBJ1-1|TRBV9|few|TRBD1
CASSAGTGSAEAFF
TGTGCCAGCAGTGCGGGGACAGGGTCTGCTGAAGCTTTCTTT
>TRBJ2-1|TRBV9|few|.
CASSLSSEQFF
TGTGCCAGCAGCCTTAGCAGCGAGCAGTTCTTC
>TRBJ2-6|TRBV5-1|once|.
CASSQSWGAGANVLTF
TGCGCCAGCAGCCAGTCCTGGGGGGCTGGGGCCAACGTCCTGACTTTC
>TRBJ2-5|TRBV5-1|.|.
CASSLGISAETQYF
TGCGCCAGCAGCTTGGGGATTTCGGCGGAGACCCAGTACTTC
>TRBJ2-3|TRBV7-2|.|TRBD2
CASSLAGQRGSDTQYF
TGTGCCAGCAGCTTAGCCGGGCAGCGGGGCTCAGATACGCAGTATTTT
>TRBJ1-6|TRBV12-3/TRBV12-4|.|.
CASSRVYNSPLHF
TGTGCCAGCAGCCGAGTCTATAATTCACCCCTCCACTTT
>TRBJ1-4|TRBV5-1|few|.
CASSPAGQARREKLFF
TGCGCCAGCAGCCCGGCGGGTCAGGCGAGAAGGGAAAAACTGTTTTTT
>TRBJ2-1|TRBV5-5|few|.
CASSLVVVGNNEQFF
TGTGCCAGCAGCTTGGTTGTTGTGGGGAACAATGAGCAGTTCTTC
>TRBJ2-3|TRBV7-9|.|.
CASSLTAYTDTQYF
TGTGCCAGCAGCTTAACAGCCTACACAGATACGCAGTATTTT
>TRBJ2-7|TRBV5-1|few|.
CASSTPDSYEQYF
TGCGCCAGCAGCACCCCCGACAGCTACGAGCAGTACTTC
>TRBJ2-7|TRBV28|many|.
CASSFSYEQYF
TGTGCCAGCAGCTTCTCCTACGAGCAGTACTTC
>TRBJ2-1|TRBV6-2/TRBV6-3|.|.
CASMALPSYNEQFF
TGTGCCAGCATGGCCCTCCCATCCTACAATGAGCAGTTCTTC
>TRBJ2-1|TRBV6-1|.|.
CASRPATSSARRGYNEQFF
TGTGCCAGCAGACCCGCAACCTCCTCGGCGAGGAGAGGCTATAATGAGCAGTTCTTC
>TRBJ1-2|TRBV12-3/TRBV12-4|few|.
CASSLGTRTNYGYTF
TGTGCCAGCTCATTGGGGACCAGGACTAACTATGGCTACACCTTC
>TRBJ2-5|TRBV5-1|.|TRBD2
CASSFSGSRGETQYF
TGCGCCAGCAGCTTTAGCGGGAGCCGGGGAGAGACCCAGTACTTC
>TRBJ1-5|TRBV18|.|.
CASSPDGAPRPQHF
TGTGCCAGCTCACCGGACGGGGCCCCTAGGCCCCAGCATTTT